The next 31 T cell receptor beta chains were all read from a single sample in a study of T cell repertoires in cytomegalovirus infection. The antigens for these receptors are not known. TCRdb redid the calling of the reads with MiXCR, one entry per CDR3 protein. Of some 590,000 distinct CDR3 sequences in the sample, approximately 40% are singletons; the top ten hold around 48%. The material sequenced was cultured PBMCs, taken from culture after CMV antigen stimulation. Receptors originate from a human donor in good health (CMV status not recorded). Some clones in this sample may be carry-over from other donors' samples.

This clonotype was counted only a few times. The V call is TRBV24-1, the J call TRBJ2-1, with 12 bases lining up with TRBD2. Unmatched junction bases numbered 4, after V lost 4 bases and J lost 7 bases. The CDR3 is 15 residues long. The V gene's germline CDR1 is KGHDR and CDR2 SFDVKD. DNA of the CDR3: TGTGCCACCAGTGACCCGGGGACTAGCGGGAATGAGCAGTTCTTC. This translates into CATSDPGTSGNEQFF.

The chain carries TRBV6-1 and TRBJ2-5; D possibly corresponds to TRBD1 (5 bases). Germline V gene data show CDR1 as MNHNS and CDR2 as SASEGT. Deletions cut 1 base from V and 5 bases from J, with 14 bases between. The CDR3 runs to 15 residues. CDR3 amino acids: CASSEELTDGETQYF. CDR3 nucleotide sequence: TGTGCCAGCAGTGAAGAGTTGACAGATGGGGAGACCCAGTACTTC.

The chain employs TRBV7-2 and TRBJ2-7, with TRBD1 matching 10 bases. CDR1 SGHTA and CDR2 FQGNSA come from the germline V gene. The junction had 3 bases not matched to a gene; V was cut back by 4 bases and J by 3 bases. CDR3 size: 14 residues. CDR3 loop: CASSSGQGLYEQYF. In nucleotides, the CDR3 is TGTGCCAGCAGCTCGGGACAGGGGCTCTACGAGCAGTACTTC.

The chain's CDR3 is CASSPGTDRSYEQYF. As DNA, the CDR3 is TGTGCCAGCTCACCAGGGACAGACCGTTCCTACGAGCAGTACTTC. The chain couples TRBV18 to TRBJ2-7; 7 bases map to TRBD1. This CDR3 has 15 amino acids. CDR1 and CDR2 (germline): KGHSH, LQKENI. The ends lost 2 bases at V and 1 base at J; junction bases unmatched: 5.

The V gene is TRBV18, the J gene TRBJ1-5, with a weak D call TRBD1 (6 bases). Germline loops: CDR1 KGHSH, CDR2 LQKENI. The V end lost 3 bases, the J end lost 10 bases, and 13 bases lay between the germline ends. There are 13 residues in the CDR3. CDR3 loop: CASSPQSRGPQHF. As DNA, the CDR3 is TGTGCCAGCTCACCGCAATCCAGGGGACCCCAGCATTTT.

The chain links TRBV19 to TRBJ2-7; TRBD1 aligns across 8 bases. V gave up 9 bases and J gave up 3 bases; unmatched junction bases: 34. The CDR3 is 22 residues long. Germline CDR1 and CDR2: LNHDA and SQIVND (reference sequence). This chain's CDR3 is CARGDFSDADRVTPSSYYEQYF. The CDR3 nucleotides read TGTGCCAGAGGGGATTTTTCGGACGCGGACAGGGTGACCCCTTCCTCCTACTACGAGCAGTACTTC.

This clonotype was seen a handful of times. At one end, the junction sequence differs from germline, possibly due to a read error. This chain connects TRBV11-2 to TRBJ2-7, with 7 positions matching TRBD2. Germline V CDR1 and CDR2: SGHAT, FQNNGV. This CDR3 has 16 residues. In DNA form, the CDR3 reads TGTGCCAGCAGCTTAGTTCAGGTGTGGGCGGGGGACCCCAGTCACTTC. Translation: CASSLVQVWAGDPSHF.

CDR3 coding DNA: TGTGCCAGTAGTATAGCCACAAAGGGATATCAGCCCCAGCATTTT. Encoded protein: CASSIATKGYQPQHF. The V call is TRBV19, the J call TRBJ1-5, with D uncertain. V shed 1 base and J shed 5 bases, with 12 bases lying between them. Germline CDR1 and CDR2: LNHDA and SQIVND (reference sequence). This CDR3 has 15 residues. Filled out from reference TRBV19 and TRBJ1-5, the complete variable domain reads DGGITQSPKYLFRKEGQNVTLSCEQNLNHDAMYWYRQDPGQGLRLIYYSQIVNDFQKGDIAEGYSVSREKKESFPLTVTSAQKNPTAFYLCASSIATKGYQPQHFGDGTRLSIL.

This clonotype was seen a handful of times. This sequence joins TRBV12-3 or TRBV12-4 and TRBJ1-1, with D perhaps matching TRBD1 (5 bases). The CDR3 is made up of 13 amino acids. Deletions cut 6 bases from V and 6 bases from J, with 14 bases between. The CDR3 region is CASSLGVWSEAFF. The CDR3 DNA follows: TGTGCCAGCAGCCTGGGGGTTTGGTCTGAAGCTTTCTTT.

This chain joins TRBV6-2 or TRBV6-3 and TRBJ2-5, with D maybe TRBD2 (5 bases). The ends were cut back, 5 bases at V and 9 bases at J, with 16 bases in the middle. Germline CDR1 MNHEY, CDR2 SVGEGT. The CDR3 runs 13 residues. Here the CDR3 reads CASSALRLGAQYF. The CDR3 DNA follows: TGTGCCAGCAGTGCTCTACGACTCGGGGCCCAGTACTTC.

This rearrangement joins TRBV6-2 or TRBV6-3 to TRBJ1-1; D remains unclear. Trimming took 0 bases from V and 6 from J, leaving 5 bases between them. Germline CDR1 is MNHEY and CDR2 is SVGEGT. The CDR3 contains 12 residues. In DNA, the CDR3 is TGTGCCAGCAGTTACTCGACCCCTGAAGCTTTCTTT. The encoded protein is CASSYSTPEAFF.

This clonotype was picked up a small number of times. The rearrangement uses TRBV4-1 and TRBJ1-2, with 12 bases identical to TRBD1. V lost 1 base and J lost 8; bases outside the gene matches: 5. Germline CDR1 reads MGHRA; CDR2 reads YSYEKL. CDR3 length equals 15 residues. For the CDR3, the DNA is TGCGCCAGCAGCCAAGGGGGACAGGGGGCGCGAGGCTACACCTTC. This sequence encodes CASSQGGQGARGYTF.

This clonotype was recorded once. This CDR3 reads CASSASGTGSTF. CDR3 DNA: TGTGCCAGCAGCGCGTCGGGGACAGGGTCCACCTTC. The V call is TRBV9, the J call TRBJ1-2, with TRBD1 identical over 9 bases. Per germline, CDR1 SGDLS and CDR2 YYNGEE. V lost 3 bases and J lost 13; bases outside the gene matches: 7. The CDR3 sequence is 12 residues long.

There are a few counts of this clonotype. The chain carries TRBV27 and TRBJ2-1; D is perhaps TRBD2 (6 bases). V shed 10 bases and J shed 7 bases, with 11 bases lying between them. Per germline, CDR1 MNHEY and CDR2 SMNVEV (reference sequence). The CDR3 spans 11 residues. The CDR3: CATWRANEQFF. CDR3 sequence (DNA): TGTGCCACCTGGAGGGCTAATGAGCAGTTCTTC.

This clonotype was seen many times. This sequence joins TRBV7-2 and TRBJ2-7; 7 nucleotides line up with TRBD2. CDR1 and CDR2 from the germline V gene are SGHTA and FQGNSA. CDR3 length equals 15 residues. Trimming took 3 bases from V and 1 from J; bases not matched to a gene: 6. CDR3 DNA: TGTGCCAGCAGCTTTGGCGGGAGTAAGTCCTACGAGCAGTACTTC. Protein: CASSFGGSKSYEQYF. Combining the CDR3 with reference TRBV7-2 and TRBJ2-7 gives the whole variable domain GAGVSQSPSNKVTEKGKDVELRCDPISGHTALYWYRQSLGQGLEFLIYFQGNSAPDKSGLPSDRFSAERTGGSVSTLTIQRTQQEDSAVYLCASSFGGSKSYEQYFGPGTRLTVT.

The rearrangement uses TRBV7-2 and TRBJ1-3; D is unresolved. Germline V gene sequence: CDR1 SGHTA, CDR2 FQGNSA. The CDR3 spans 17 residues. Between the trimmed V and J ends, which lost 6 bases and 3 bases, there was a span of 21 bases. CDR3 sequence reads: CASSSRADSIIGNTIYF. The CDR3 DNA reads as TGTGCCAGCAGTTCCCGGGCTGACTCTATTATTGGAAACACCATATATTTT. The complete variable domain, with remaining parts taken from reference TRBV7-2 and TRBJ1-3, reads GAGVSQSPSNKVTEKGKDVELRCDPISGHTALYWYRQSLGQGLEFLIYFQGNSAPDKSGLPSDRFSAERTGGSVSTLTIQRTQQEDSAVYLCASSSRADSIIGNTIYFGEGSWLTVV.

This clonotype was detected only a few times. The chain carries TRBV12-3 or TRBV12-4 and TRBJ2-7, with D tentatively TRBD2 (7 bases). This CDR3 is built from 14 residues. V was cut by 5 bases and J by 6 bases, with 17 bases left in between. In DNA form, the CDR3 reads TGTGCCAGCAGTGGCCCGGGGGGCCTAGGCGAGCAGTACTTC. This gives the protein CASSGPGGLGEQYF.

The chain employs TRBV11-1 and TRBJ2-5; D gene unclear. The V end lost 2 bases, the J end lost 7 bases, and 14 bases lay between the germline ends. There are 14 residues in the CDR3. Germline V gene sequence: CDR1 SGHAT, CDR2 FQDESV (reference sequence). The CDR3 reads CASSLWTSLGTQYF. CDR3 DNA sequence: TGTGCCAGCAGCTTATGGACCTCCTTAGGGACCCAGTACTTC.

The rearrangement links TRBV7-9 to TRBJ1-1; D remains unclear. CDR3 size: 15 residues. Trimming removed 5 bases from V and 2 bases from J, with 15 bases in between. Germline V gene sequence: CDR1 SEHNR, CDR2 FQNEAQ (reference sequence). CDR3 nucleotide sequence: TGTGCCAGCAGCCTCACGCGTTTTGATAACACTGAAGCTTTCTTT. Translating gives CASSLTRFDNTEAFF. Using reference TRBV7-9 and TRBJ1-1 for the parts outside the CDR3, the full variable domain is DTGVSQNPRHKITKRGQNVTFRCDPISEHNRLYWYRQTLGQGPEFLTYFQNEAQLEKSRLLSDRFSAERPKGSFSTLEIQRTEQGDSAMYLCASSLTRFDNTEAFFGQGTRLTVV.

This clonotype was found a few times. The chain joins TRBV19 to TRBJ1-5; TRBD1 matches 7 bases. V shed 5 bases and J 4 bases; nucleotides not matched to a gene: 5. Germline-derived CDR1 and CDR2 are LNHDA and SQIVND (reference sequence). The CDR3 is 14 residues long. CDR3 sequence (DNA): TGTGCCAGTAGTCCCGGACAGGTGAATCAGCCCCAGCATTTT. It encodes CASSPGQVNQPQHF.

As DNA, the CDR3 is TGCAGTGCTAGAGATCCGCAGGGGGCGGGCACTGAAGCTTTCTTT. Amino acids: CSARDPQGAGTEAFF. The chain recombines TRBV20-1 with TRBJ1-1; 8 bases fit TRBD1. The germline V gene encodes CDR1 DFQATT and CDR2 SNEGSKA (reference sequence). Trimming cost V 0 bases and J 4 bases; bases outside gene matches: 7. CDR3 length: 15 amino acids.

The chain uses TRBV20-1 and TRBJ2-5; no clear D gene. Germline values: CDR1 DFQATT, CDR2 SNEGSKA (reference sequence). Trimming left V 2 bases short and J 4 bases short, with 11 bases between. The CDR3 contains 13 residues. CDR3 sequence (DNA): TGCAGTGCTAGAATGGGTATTACAGAGACCCAGTACTTC. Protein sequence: CSARMGITETQYF.

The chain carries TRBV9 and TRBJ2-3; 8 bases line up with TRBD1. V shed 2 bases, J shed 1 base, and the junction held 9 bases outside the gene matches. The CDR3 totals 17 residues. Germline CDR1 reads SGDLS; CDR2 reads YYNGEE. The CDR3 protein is CASSVDRDRRGTDTQYF. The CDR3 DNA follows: TGTGCCAGCAGCGTCGATCGGGACAGGAGGGGCACAGATACGCAGTATTTT.

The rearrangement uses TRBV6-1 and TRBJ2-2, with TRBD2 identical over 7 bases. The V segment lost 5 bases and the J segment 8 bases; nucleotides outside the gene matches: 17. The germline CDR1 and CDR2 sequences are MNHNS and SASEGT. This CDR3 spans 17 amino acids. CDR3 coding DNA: TGTGCCAGCAGTTATTCGGAATTGGCGAGCGGGGTAGGGGAGCTGTTTTTT. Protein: CASSYSELASGVGELFF.

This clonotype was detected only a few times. CDR3 bases: TGCAGTGCTAGAGATCCGAGGGGGCCGGGAGATACGCAGTATTTT. As protein: CSARDPRGPGDTQYF. The chain recombines TRBV20-1 with TRBJ2-3; 7 bases line up with TRBD1. This CDR3 region has 15 residues. V lost 0 bases, J lost 5 bases, and 8 bases stayed unmatched. Germline values: CDR1 DFQATT, CDR2 SNEGSKA (reference sequence).

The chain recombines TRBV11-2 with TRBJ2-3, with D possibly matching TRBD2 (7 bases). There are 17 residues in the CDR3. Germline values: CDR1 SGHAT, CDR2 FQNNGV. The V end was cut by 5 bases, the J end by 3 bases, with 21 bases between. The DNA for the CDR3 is TGTGCCAGCAGCCACTCGGGGGGCCGAAGAGGAACAGATACGCAGTATTTT. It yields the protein CASSHSGGRRGTDTQYF. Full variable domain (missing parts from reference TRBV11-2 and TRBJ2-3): EAGVAQSPRYKIIEKRQSVAFWCNPISGHATLYWYQQILGQGPKLLIQFQNNGVVDDSQLPKDRFSAERLKGVDSTLKIQPAKLEDSAVYLCASSHSGGRRGTDTQYFGPGTRLTVL.

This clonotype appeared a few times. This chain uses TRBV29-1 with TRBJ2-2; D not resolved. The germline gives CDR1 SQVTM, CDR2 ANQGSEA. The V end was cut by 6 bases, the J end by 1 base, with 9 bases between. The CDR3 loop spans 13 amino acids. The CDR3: CSVSKGNTGELFF. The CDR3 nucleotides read TGCAGCGTCTCCAAGGGGAACACCGGGGAGCTGTTTTTT.

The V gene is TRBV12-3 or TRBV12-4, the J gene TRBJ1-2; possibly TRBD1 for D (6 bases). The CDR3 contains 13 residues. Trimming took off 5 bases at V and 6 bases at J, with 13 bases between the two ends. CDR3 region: CASSTGQWNGYTF. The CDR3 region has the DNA TGTGCCAGCAGTACCGGACAGTGGAATGGCTACACCTTC.

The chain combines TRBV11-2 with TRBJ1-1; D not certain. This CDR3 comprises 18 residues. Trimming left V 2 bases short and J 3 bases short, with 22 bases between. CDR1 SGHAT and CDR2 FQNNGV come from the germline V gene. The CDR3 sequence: CASSLFSLQWPRDTEAFF. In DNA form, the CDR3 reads TGTGCCAGCAGCTTATTTTCCCTCCAATGGCCTCGGGACACTGAAGCTTTCTTT.

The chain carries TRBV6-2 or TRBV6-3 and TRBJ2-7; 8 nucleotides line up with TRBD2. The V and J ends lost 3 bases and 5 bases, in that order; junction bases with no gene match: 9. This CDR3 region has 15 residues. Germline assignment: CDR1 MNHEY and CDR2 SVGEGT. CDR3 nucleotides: TGTGCCAGCAGTTATGCCAGCGGGAGTGTCGACGAGCAGTACTTC. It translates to CASSYASGSVDEQYF.

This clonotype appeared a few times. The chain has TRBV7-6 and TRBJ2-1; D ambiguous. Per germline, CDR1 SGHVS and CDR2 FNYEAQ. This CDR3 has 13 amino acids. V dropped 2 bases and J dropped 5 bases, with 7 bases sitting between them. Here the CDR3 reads CASSLKQNNEQFF. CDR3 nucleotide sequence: TGTGCCAGCAGCTTAAAACAGAACAATGAGCAGTTCTTC.